This TCR beta chain derives from a study of T cell responses to AZD1222 COVID-19 vaccine. Study results and caveats: Repertoire sampling happened only post peak T cell response. Recipients of AZD1222 seropositive at baseline numbered only 6 or 7. Increased Spike-specific TCR breadth and depth were observed after two AZD1222 doses.

Second doses that came at about 4 or about 12 weeks were put together. The assay was immunoSEQ multiplex PCR, and TCRdb's table has in-frame clones only and misses some. Altogether about 48,000 clones are present, 80% to 90% being singletons, with the ten largest covering 6.5% to 8.5%. Germline V gene sequence: CDR1 LGHNT, CDR2 FRNRAP. V lost 7 bases and J lost 3, with 16 bases in between. The CDR3 is 14 amino acids. As to this clone: Its matching antigen is unknown.

This chain uses TRBV12-5 with TRBJ2-7; D unclear. The source is an adult who received the AZD1222 COVID-19 vaccine. Sequenced material: peripheral blood, taken 28 days after the second AZD1222 dose. This chain's CDR3 is CASALDSPSYEQYF. DNA for the CDR3: TGTGCTAGTGCCCTCGATTCCCCGAGCTACGAGCAGTACTTC.